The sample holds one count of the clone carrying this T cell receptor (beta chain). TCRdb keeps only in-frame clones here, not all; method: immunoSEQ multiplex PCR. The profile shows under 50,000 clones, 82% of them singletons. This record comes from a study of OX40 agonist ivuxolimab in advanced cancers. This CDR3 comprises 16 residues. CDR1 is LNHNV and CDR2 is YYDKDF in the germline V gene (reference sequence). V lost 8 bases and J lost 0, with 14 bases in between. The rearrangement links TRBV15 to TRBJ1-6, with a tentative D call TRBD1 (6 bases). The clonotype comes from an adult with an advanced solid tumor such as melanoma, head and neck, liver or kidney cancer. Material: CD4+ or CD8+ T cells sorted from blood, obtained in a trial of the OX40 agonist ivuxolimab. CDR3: CATAGGLSSYNSPLHF. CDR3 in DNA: TGTGCCACCGCCGGGGGGCTGAGCTCCTATAATTCACCCCTCCACTTT.